This TCR beta chain stems from a study of early T cells in non-severe SARS-CoV-2 infection. In the study overall: Unpaired chains resulted from sequencing bulk RNA of unsorted whole blood.

This clonotype was detected many times. What it recognizes is unknown. V was clipped by 6 bases and J by 6 bases; unmatched bases: 12. The CDR3 spans 16 residues. The germline CDR1 and CDR2 sequences are LNHDA and SQIVND (reference sequence). Findings and caveats of the study: Matching with VDJdb favored anti-spike CD8 responses (missing private and CD4 specificities).

As part of library construction, unique molecular identifiers were attached to individual cDNA molecules. TCRdb re-analysed the 5' RACE reads in MiXCR, keeping a single row per CDR3 protein. The sample has more than 65,000 distinct CDR3 sequences, 10% to 15% seen once. This chain links TRBV19 with TRBJ2-1; 9 nucleotides agree with TRBD2. The sequencing sample was made of whole blood. This clonotype was obtained from an adult who was a healthcare worker with PCR-confirmed SARS-CoV-2 infection or an uninfected control (not recorded which). The chain's CDR3 is CASSSFSGSSVNEQFF. For the CDR3, the DNA is TGTGCCAGTAGCTCATTTAGCGGGAGTTCAGTCAATGAGCAGTTCTTC.